Below, 16 T cell receptor beta chains from the same sample are listed, as sequenced in a study of STAT5B mutations in CD4+ large granular lymphocyte leukemia. The repertoire was sequenced with immunoSEQ multiplex PCR; TCRdb's copy has only in-frame clones and lacks some. The sample shows about 34,000 clones, around 88% of them seen only once. The sample comprised CD4+ T cells from blood buffy coats. All receptors come from a human donor in good health.

This sequence joins TRBV6-6 and TRBJ1-2; tentative D call: TRBD1 (5 bases). V was trimmed by 6 bases and J by 7 bases, leaving 21 bases between them. Germline lookup yields CDR1 MNHNY and CDR2 SVGAGI (reference sequence). This CDR3 spans 15 amino acids. The CDR3 nucleotides read TGTGCCAGCAGCCTGCTGGGACTTTCCCCTGGTGGCTACACCTTC. Translating gives CASSLLGLSPGGYTF.

This clone appeared a single time. The chain recombines TRBV9 with TRBJ2-3, with TRBD2 as a possible D gene (6 bases). With 1 base removed from V and 0 bases from J, the gap between germline ends came to 9 bases. The CDR3 is 15 amino acids. Germline CDR1 is SGDLS and CDR2 is YYNGEE. The CDR3: CASSVLSGSTDTQYF. DNA of the CDR3: TGTGCCAGCAGCGTACTTAGCGGTAGCACAGATACGCAGTATTTT.

The chain uses TRBV29-1 and TRBJ2-3; 12 positions agree with TRBD2. CDR3 length: 15 amino acids. V lost 2 bases to trimming and J lost 4 bases; unmatched junction nucleotides: 4. Germline CDR1 and CDR2: SQVTM and ANQGSEA. The CDR3 spells CSVELLAGGPDTQYF. In DNA, the CDR3 is TGCAGCGTTGAATTGCTAGCGGGAGGGCCAGATACGCAGTATTTT.

J is TRBJ2-1 and V is TRBV7-6; 7 nucleotides match TRBD2. The junction had 12 bases not matched to a gene; V was cut back by 1 base and J by 6 bases. There are 17 residues in the CDR3. The germline CDR1 and CDR2 sequences are SGHVS and FNYEAQ. For the CDR3, the DNA is TGTGCCAGCAGCTTAGTAGTCCCTAGCGGCGGAACCAATGAGCAGTTCTTC. Protein sequence: CASSLVVPSGGTNEQFF.

V and J are TRBV5-1 and TRBJ2-3; 8 nucleotides align to TRBD2. Per germline, CDR1 SGHRS and CDR2 YFSETQ. CDR3 length: 18 amino acids. V dropped 0 bases and J dropped 2; count of bases not matched to a gene: 11. The DNA of the CDR3 is TGCGCCAGCAGCTTGGCTGGGCATTCGGGAGGGGCCACAGATACGCAGTATTTT. This encodes CASSLAGHSGGATDTQYF.

This clone showed up just once. V is TRBV5-1 and J is TRBJ1-3; D is uncertain. This CDR3 comprises 13 residues. From germline, CDR1 is SGHRS and CDR2 YFSETQ. Trimming removed 4 bases from V and 2 bases from J, with 7 bases in between. This CDR3 is CASSVYTGNTIYF. The CDR3 nucleotides are TGCGCCAGCAGCGTATATACTGGAAACACCATATATTTT.

V and J are TRBV6-5 and TRBJ1-5; D not resolved. Germline loops: CDR1 MNHEY, CDR2 SVGAGI. Trimming stripped 10 bases from V and 6 bases from J, with 16 bases between. The CDR3 covers 13 residues. The CDR3 loop is CATARSGFQPQHF. The CDR3 bases are TGTGCCACCGCGCGGAGCGGGTTTCAGCCCCAGCATTTT.

In nucleotides, the CDR3 is TGCGCCAGCAGCCAAGATACGAGGGTCTGGGACACTGAAGCTTTCTTT. Translating it yields CASSQDTRVWDTEAFF. The chain links TRBV4-3 to TRBJ1-1; D remains unclear. Germline V CDR1 and CDR2: LGHNA, YSLEER. The CDR3 contains 16 residues. Trimming took 0 bases from V and 3 from J, leaving 14 bases between them.

The chain recombines TRBV29-1 with TRBJ1-4; the match to TRBD1 covers 9 bases. V gave up 4 bases and J gave up 8 bases; unmatched junction bases: 8. The V gene's germline CDR1 is SQVTM and CDR2 ANQGSEA. The CDR3 runs to 14 residues. The CDR3 DNA follows: TGCAGCGTTGGGACAGGGGTGGCGGGAGAAAAACTGTTTTTT. Its protein is CSVGTGVAGEKLFF. Full variable domain (rest looked up from reference TRBV29-1 and TRBJ1-4): SAVISQKPSRDICQRGTSLTIQCQVDSQVTMMFWYRQQPGQSLTLIATANQGSEATYESGFVIDKFPISRPNLTFSTLTVSNMSPEDSSIYLCSVGTGVAGEKLFFGSGTQLSVL.

V is TRBV7-2 and J is TRBJ2-2; perhaps D is TRBD1 or TRBD2 (6 bases each). Trimming cost V 6 bases and J 5 bases, with 13 bases left between them. Germline V CDR1 and CDR2: SGHTA, FQGNSA. There are 14 residues in the CDR3. In DNA, the CDR3 is TGTGCCAGCAGGGGGGGCACAGGGACCGGGGAGCTGTTTTTT. It is translated as CASRGGTGTGELFF.

The rearrangement uses TRBV6-4 and TRBJ2-2; D may be TRBD1 (6 bases). The V and J ends lost 3 bases and 3 bases respectively, with 8 bases between them. The CDR3 covers 14 residues. Per germline, CDR1 MRHNA and CDR2 SNTAGT. CDR3 bases: TGTGCCAGCAGTGAAGGGGGTGACACCGGGGAGCTGTTTTTT. The encoded protein is CASSEGGDTGELFF.

This rearrangement joins TRBV18 to TRBJ2-1, with D unresolved. From germline, CDR1 is KGHSH and CDR2 LQKENI. This CDR3 spans 13 amino acids. Trimming took off 0 bases at V and 6 bases at J, with 6 bases between the two ends. The CDR3 loop reads CASSPPGSNEQFF. CDR3 in DNA: TGTGCCAGCTCACCACCGGGTTCCAATGAGCAGTTCTTC.

The V and J genes are TRBV5-4 and TRBJ2-5, with D unclear. V was shortened by 6 bases and J by 2 bases, with 14 bases between the two germline ends. CDR1 SGHNT and CDR2 YYREEE come from the germline V gene (reference sequence). The CDR3 contains 14 residues. The DNA for the CDR3 is TGTGCCAGCACCGCCCCGGGCTCTCAAGAGACCCAGTACTTC. Translated, it gives CASTAPGSQETQYF. Combining the CDR3 with reference TRBV5-4 and TRBJ2-5 gives the whole variable domain ETGVTQSPTHLIKTRGQQVTLRCSSQSGHNTVSWYQQALGQGPQFIFQYYREEENGRGNFPPRFSGLQFPNYSSELNVNALELDDSALYLCASTAPGSQETQYFGPGTRLLVL.

Here the CDR3 reads CASSESGKGRGFTAEAFF. The DNA for the CDR3 is TGTGCCAGCAGCGAAAGTGGCAAAGGACGGGGGTTCACCGCTGAAGCTTTCTTT. This chain links TRBV4-2 with TRBJ1-1; possible D gene TRBD1, 5 bases. V was cut by 5 bases and J by 6 bases, with 28 bases left in between. The length of the CDR3 is 18 residues. Germline V gene data show CDR1 as LGHNA and CDR2 as YNFKEQ.

The chain couples TRBV7-6 to TRBJ1-3; D remains unclear. This CDR3 spans 16 amino acids. CDR1 is SGHVS, CDR2 FNYEAQ, per germline. Trimming cost V 1 base and J 2 bases, with 12 bases left between them. Here the CDR3 reads CASSLDTLITGNTIYF. CDR3 in DNA: TGTGCCAGCAGCTTAGACACTTTAATCACTGGAAACACCATATATTTT.

This clone has just one count. The chain links TRBV14 to TRBJ2-7; the D is unclear. Germline CDR1 and CDR2: SGHDN and FVKESK. The CDR3 is 11 residues long. Trimming removed 3 bases from V and 9 bases from J, with 9 bases in between. The CDR3 nucleotides read TGTGCCAGCAGCCAGACTTATCCGCAGTACTTC. Encoded protein: CASSQTYPQYF. Drawing the rest from reference TRBV14 and TRBJ2-7, the complete variable domain is EAGVTQFPSHSVIEKGQTVTLRCDPISGHDNLYWYRRVMGKEIKFLLHFVKESKQDESGMPNNRFLAERTGGTYSTLKVQPAELEDSGVYFCASSQTYPQYFGPGTRLTVT.